Listed below are T cell receptor beta chains from one sample, sequenced in a study of cytomegalovirus exposure and HLA in healthy donors. Measured with immunoSEQ multiplex PCR; TCRdb has only the in-frame clones, and not every one. This sample has approximately 180,000 clones, with almost 80% found just once. The material sequenced was PBMCs. All receptors come from a man aged 40-49 years in good health and CMV-seropositive. Each CDR3 is given with its conserved first and last residue. Fields, in order: V gene, J gene, clone size, D gene, CDR3 protein, CDR3 DNA. The D gene is left open where the match is weak. Some rows have no size entry. The others give once, few or many, or a class for an expanded clone.

>TRBV13|TRBJ1-1|.|.
CASSFVRSMNTEAFF
TGTGCCAGCAGCTTTGTGAGAAGCATGAACACTGAAGCTTTCTTT
>TRBV9|TRBJ2-3|.|.
CASSGGAGWTDTQYF
TGTGCCAGCAGCGGCGGGGCAGGGTGGACAGATACGCAGTATTTT
>TRBV10-3|TRBJ1-2|few|.
CAISEYSQNYGYTF
TGTGCCATCAGTGAGTACAGTCAAAATTATGGCTACACCTTC
>TRBV10-3|TRBJ1-1|.|.
CAISEVGGTEAFF
TGTGCCATCAGTGAAGTTGGGGGGACCGAAGCTTTCTTT
>TRBV6-5|TRBJ1-1|once|.
CASSFQGIGTEAFF
TGTGCCAGCAGTTTCCAGGGGATAGGAACTGAAGCTTTCTTT
>TRBV10-3|TRBJ2-5|.|TRBD2
CAIRTGTSGSETQYF
TGTGCCATCAGGACCGGGACTAGCGGGAGTGAGACCCAGTACTTC
>TRBV19|TRBJ2-3|.|TRBD2
CASSGAGGGTDTQYF
TGTGCCAGTAGCGGGGCGGGAGGAGGCACAGATACGCAGTATTTT
>TRBV5-1|TRBJ2-3|few|TRBD1
CASSLGQENTDTQYF
TGCGCCAGCAGCCTTGGACAGGAGAACACAGATACGCAGTATTTT
>TRBV6-5|TRBJ1-1|.|TRBD1
CASRTGTGYTEAFF
TGTGCCAGCAGAACCGGGACAGGGTACACTGAAGCTTTCTTT
>TRBV7-9|TRBJ2-5|.|.
CASSAKGTLTVLKETQYF
TGTGCCAGCAGTGCTAAAGGAACTCTGACAGTCTTAAAAGAGACCCAGTACTTC
>TRBV14|TRBJ2-1|.|TRBD2
CASSQRNSGYYNEQFF
TGTGCCAGCAGCCAACGTAATAGCGGGTACTACAATGAGCAGTTCTTC
>TRBV6-6|TRBJ1-4|.|.
CASSYGRDGVNEKLFF
TGTGCCAGCAGTTACGGCCGCGACGGGGTAAATGAAAAACTATTTTTT
>TRBV5-1|TRBJ2-3|.|TRBD2
CASSWGGSGTDTQYF
TGCGCCAGCAGCTGGGGCGGGAGTGGCACAGATACGCAGTATTTT
>TRBV19|TRBJ2-1|few|.
CASSAGQNSYNEQFF
TGTGCCAGTAGTGCCGGACAAAACTCCTACAATGAGCAGTTCTTC
>TRBV19|TRBJ2-7|.|TRBD1
CASSMLGQGAYEQYF
TGTGCCAGTAGTATGTTGGGACAGGGGGCCTACGAGCAGTACTTC
>TRBV10-3|TRBJ2-7|few|.
CAIRPLASPYYEQYF
TGTGCCATCAGGCCACTAGCTTCCCCTTACTACGAGCAGTACTTC
>TRBV30|TRBJ2-5|.|.
CAWSIGGRETQYF
TGTGCCTGGAGTATCGGGGGGCGGGAGACCCAGTACTTC
>TRBV7-9|TRBJ2-7|.|TRBD2
CASSLVWREGRNEQYF
TGTGCCAGCAGCTTAGTGTGGCGGGAGGGCCGGAACGAGCAGTACTTC
>TRBV28|TRBJ2-1|.|.
CASSSSGTNEQFF
TGTGCCAGCAGTTCCTCTGGCACCAATGAGCAGTTCTTC
>TRBV14|TRBJ2-7|.|TRBD1
CASSRDRGYEQYF
TGTGCCAGCAGCCGTGACAGGGGGTACGAGCAGTACTTC
>TRBV5-1|TRBJ1-1|.|.
CASSPRVETEAFF
TGCGCCAGCAGCCCCAGGGTAGAGACTGAAGCTTTCTTT
>TRBV18|TRBJ2-1|.|.
CASSPATSHEQFF
TGTGCCAGCTCACCAGCCACATCCCATGAGCAGTTCTTC
>TRBV5-6|TRBJ2-7|.|.
CASSLVFGSYEQYF
TGTGCCAGCAGCTTGGTGTTCGGTTCCTACGAGCAGTACTTC
>TRBV21-1|TRBJ1-1|.|.
CASSWTDKREAFF
TGTGCCAGCAGCTGGACAGACAAAAGGGAAGCTTTCTTT
>TRBV27|TRBJ2-1|.|.
CASSLYSSYNEQFF
TGTGCCAGCAGTTTATACAGCTCCTACAATGAGCAGTTCTTC
>TRBV5-4|TRBJ2-1|.|TRBD2
CASPSPPASGKYNEQFF
TGTGCCAGCCCCTCCCCCCCGGCTAGCGGGAAGTACAATGAGCAGTTCTTC
>TRBV5-1|TRBJ2-1|.|TRBD2
CASSLLGRSSYNEQFF
TGCGCCAGCAGCTTGCTCGGGAGGAGCTCCTACAATGAGCAGTTCTTC
>TRBV4-1|TRBJ1-2|.|.
CASSHRSGYGYTF
TGCGCCAGCAGCCATAGATCGGGGTATGGCTACACCTTC
>TRBV13|TRBJ1-4|once|.
CASKRGEKLFF
TGTGCCAGCAAGCGGGGGGAAAAACTGTTTTTT
>TRBV18|TRBJ1-5|.|.
CASSPVRDQPQHF
TGTGCCAGCTCACCCGTCAGGGATCAGCCCCAGCATTTT
>TRBV5-1|TRBJ2-7|.|TRBD1
CASSIGQGSSYEQYF
TGCGCCAGCAGCATTGGACAGGGGAGCTCCTACGAGCAGTACTTC